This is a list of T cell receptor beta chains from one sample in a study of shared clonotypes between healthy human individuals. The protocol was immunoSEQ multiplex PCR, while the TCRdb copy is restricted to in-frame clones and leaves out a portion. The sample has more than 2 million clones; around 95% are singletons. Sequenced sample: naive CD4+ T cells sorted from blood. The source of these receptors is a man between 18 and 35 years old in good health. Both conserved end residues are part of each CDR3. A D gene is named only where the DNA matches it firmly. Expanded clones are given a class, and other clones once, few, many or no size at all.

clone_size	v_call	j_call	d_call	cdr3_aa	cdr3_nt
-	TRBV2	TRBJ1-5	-	CASSEREGRGGNQPQHF	TGTGCCAGCAGTGAAAGGGAAGGCAGGGGAGGCAATCAGCCCCAGCATTTT
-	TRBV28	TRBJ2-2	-	CASSRQDLTGELFF	TGTGCCAGCAGCCGACAGGACCTCACCGGGGAGCTGTTTTTT
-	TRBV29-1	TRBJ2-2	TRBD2	CMAGAGPGELFF	TGCATGGCGGGAGCTGGGCCCGGGGAGCTGTTTTTT
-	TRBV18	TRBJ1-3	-	CASSTSLPSSGNTIYF	TGTGCCAGCTCAACGTCTTTGCCAAGCTCTGGAAACACCATATATTTT
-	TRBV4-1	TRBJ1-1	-	CASSQDVRGEAFF	TGCGCCAGCAGCCAAGATGTTCGGGGGGAAGCTTTCTTT
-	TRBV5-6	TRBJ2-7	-	CASSLVSLGGWQYF	TGTGCCAGCAGCTTGGTTAGTCTTGGGGGGTGGCAGTACTTC
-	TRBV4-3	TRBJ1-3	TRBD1	CASSQRYDRGPGGNTIYF	TGCGCCAGCAGCCAGCGATATGACAGGGGGCCAGGGGGAAACACCATATATTTT
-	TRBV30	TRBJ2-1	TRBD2	CAWGAPKRGYNEQFF	TGTGCCTGGGGGGCCCCTAAGCGGGGTTACAATGAGCAGTTCTTC
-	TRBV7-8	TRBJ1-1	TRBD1	CASSLRQGGGWDTEAFF	TGTGCCAGCAGCCTCAGACAGGGTGGGGGTTGGGACACTGAAGCTTTCTTT
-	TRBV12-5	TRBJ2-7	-	CASGSLGAYEQYF	TGTGCTAGTGGTTCGCTGGGCGCCTACGAGCAGTACTTC
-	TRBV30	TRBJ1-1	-	CAWSVGTEAFF	TGTGCCTGGAGTGTGGGGACTGAAGCTTTCTTT
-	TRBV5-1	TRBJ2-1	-	CASSLGTGQGNEQFF	TGCGCCAGCAGCCTAGGGACGGGACAAGGCAATGAGCAGTTCTTC
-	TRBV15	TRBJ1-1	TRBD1	CATSRNRGENTEAFF	TGTGCCACCAGCAGAAACAGGGGGGAGAACACTGAAGCTTTCTTT
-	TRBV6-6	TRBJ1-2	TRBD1	CASVGRWGQGSGYTF	TGTGCCAGCGTGGGGCGGTGGGGACAGGGGAGTGGCTACACCTTC
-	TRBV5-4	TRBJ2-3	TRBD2	CASSRGGETDTQYF	TGTGCCAGCAGCCGGGGGGGTGAGACGGATACGCAGTATTTT
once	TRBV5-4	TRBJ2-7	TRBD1	CASSPRQGAFPFYEQYF	TGTGCCAGCAGCCCTAGACAGGGTGCGTTCCCATTCTACGAGCAGTACTTC
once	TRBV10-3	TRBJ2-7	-	CAISESGGSLYEQYF	TGTGCCATCAGTGAGTCGGGGGGATCTCTCTACGAGCAGTACTTC
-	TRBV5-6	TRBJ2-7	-	CASSAKREQYF	TGTGCCAGCAGTGCGAAGCGTGAGCAGTACTTC
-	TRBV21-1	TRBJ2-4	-	CASSKGRYSTGLAKNIQYF	TGTGCCAGCAGCAAAGGACGGTATAGTACAGGGCTAGCCAAAAACATTCAGTACTTC
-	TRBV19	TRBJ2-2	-	CASSIGEVNTGELFF	TGTGCCAGTAGTATAGGGGAGGTGAACACCGGGGAGCTGTTTTTT
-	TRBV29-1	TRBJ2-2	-	CSVETYATGELFF	TGCAGCGTTGAAACTTATGCCACCGGGGAGCTGTTTTTT
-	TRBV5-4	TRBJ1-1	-	CASSSASNTEAFF	TGTGCCAGCAGCTCGGCCTCGAACACTGAAGCTTTCTTT
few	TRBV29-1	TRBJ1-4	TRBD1	CSAARGQGNEKLFF	TGCAGCGCCGCCAGGGGACAGGGAAATGAAAAACTGTTTTTT
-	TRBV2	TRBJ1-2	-	CASSGGRASNYGYTF	TGTGCCAGCAGTGGGGGGCGGGCTTCTAACTATGGCTACACCTTC
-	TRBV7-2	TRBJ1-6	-	CANSLRGQHNSPLHF	TGTGCCAACAGTTTAAGAGGACAGCATAATTCACCCCTCCACTTT
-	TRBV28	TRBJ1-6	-	CATYGAGSSPLHF	TGTGCCACCTACGGGGCAGGGAGTTCACCCCTCCACTTT
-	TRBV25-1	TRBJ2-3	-	CASSAPYTQYF	TGTGCCAGCAGTGCCCCCTATACGCAGTATTTT
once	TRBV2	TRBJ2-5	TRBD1	CASSEVRGSAKQETQYF	TGTGCCAGCAGTGAAGTCAGGGGGAGCGCCAAACAAGAGACCCAGTACTTC
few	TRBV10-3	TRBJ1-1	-	CAISEDRNTEAFF	TGTGCCATCAGTGAGGACAGGAACACTGAAGCTTTCTTT
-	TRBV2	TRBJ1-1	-	CASRDTTTVAEAFF	TGTGCCAGCAGGGACACTACCACCGTCGCTGAAGCTTTCTTT
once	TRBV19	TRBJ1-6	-	CASSPGSYNSPLHF	TGTGCCAGTAGTCCCGGATCCTATAATTCACCCCTCCACTTT
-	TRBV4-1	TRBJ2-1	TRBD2	CASSPQKTSGVTSYNEQFF	TGCGCCAGCAGCCCCCAGAAGACTAGCGGGGTTACATCCTACAATGAGCAGTTCTTC
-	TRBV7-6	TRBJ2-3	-	CASSLGSGGVTDTQYF	TGTGCCAGCAGCTTAGGGTCGGGCGGTGTCACAGATACGCAGTATTTT
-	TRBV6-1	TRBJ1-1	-	CASSANSRVRDMNTEAFF	TGTGCCAGCAGTGCGAACTCCAGGGTGCGTGACATGAACACTGAAGCTTTCTTT
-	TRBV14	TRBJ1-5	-	CASSLKGRFGNQPQHF	TGTGCCAGCAGCCTCAAAGGTAGATTTGGGAATCAGCCCCAGCATTTT
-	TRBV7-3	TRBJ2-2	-	CASSTYLNTGELFF	TGTGCCAGCAGCACATATTTGAACACCGGGGAGCTGTTTTTT
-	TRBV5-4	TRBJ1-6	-	CASSLAKGGGLGNSPLHF	TGTGCCAGCAGCTTGGCTAAAGGGGGGGGCCTTGGTAATTCACCCCTCCACTTT
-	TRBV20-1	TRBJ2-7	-	CSASGLHEQYF	TGCAGTGCTAGTGGCCTTCACGAGCAGTACTTC
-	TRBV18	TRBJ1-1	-	CASSHPGRSASEAFF	TGTGCCAGCTCTCACCCGGGACGGAGCGCTTCTGAAGCTTTCTTT
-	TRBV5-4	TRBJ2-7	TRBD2	CASSPGTSGSNREQYF	TGTGCCAGCAGCCCAGGGACTAGCGGGAGTAATCGCGAGCAGTACTTC
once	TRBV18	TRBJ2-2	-	CASSPNPSGELFF	TGTGCCAGCTCACCAAATCCCTCCGGGGAGCTGTTTTTT
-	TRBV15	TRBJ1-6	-	CATSRDQTASPLHF	TGTGCCACCAGCAGAGATCAAACAGCTTCACCCCTCCACTTT
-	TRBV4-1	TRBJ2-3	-	CASSQEPTGTQYF	TGCGCCAGCAGCCAAGAACCTACTGGGACGCAGTATTTT
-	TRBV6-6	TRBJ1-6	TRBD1	CASRGGDSPLHF	TGTGCCAGCAGAGGGGGCGATTCACCCCTCCACTTT